A selection of T cell receptor beta chains follows, all from one sample in a study of blood T cell repertoires in COVID-19. Libraries were prepared by immunoSEQ multiplex PCR; TCRdb keeps only in-frame clonotypes and omits some of them. The sample lists 300,000 to 450,000 clones, 70% to 90% seen once, with about 1.1% in the top ten. Material for sequencing was PBMCs or T cells enriched from blood (not recorded which). The source is a woman aged 18 to 35 who had recovered from COVID-19. Each CDR3 is given with its conserved first and last residue. A D gene is named only where the DNA matches it firmly. Not every row has a clone size; where given, it reads once, few, many or a size class.

v_call	d_call	clone_size	j_call	cdr3_nt	cdr3_aa
TRBV5-1	.	.	TRBJ2-7	TGCGCCAGCAGTCTTCAGGGGACCAGCTCCTACGAGCAGTACTTC	CASSLQGTSSYEQYF
TRBV24-1	.	.	TRBJ2-2	TGTGCCACCAGTGATTTCCAGGGCATCGGGGAGCTGTTTTTT	CATSDFQGIGELFF
TRBV3-1/TRBV3-2	TRBD2	once	TRBJ2-3	TGTGCCAGCAGCCAAGAGACTAGCGGGGGGATTGATACGCAGTATTTT	CASSQETSGGIDTQYF
TRBV10-3	.	.	TRBJ1-3	TGTGCCACCGAGTCCGGGGGGGGAAACACCATATATTTT	CATESGGGNTIYF
TRBV10-3	.	.	TRBJ1-2	TGTGCCATCAGTGAGAGCCCCCAGGTCTATGGCTACACCTTC	CAISESPQVYGYTF
TRBV4-3	.	.	TRBJ2-3	TGCGCCAGCAGCCAAGAACGGGAGCTCACAGATACGCAGTATTTT	CASSQERELTDTQYF
TRBV18	TRBD1	few	TRBJ1-6	TGTGCCAGCTCACCGCGGACAGGGGAAAGTTCACCCCTCCACTTT	CASSPRTGESSPLHF
TRBV9	.	.	TRBJ1-2	TGTGCCAGCAGCGTAGGGACTTTAAACCACTATGGCTACACCTTC	CASSVGTLNHYGYTF
TRBV28	.	.	TRBJ2-7	TGTGCCAGCAGTTTTACCTACGAGCAGTACTTC	CASSFTYEQYF
TRBV9	TRBD1	.	TRBJ1-2	TGTGCCAGCAGCGTAAACCCTAGACAGGGTGACTATGGCTACACCTTC	CASSVNPRQGDYGYTF
TRBV6-5	.	once	TRBJ2-1	TGTGCCAGCCGGGTCGGTGGGGCCGAGAATGAGCAGTTCTTC	CASRVGGAENEQFF
TRBV6-5	TRBD1	.	TRBJ2-2	TGTGCCAGCAGTTCGGGACAGGGAGACACCGGGGAGCTGTTTTTT	CASSSGQGDTGELFF
TRBV28	TRBD1	.	TRBJ2-7	TGTGCCAGCAGTTTGAGGGACAGGGGGCCTTACGAGCAGTACTTC	CASSLRDRGPYEQYF
TRBV28	TRBD1	.	TRBJ1-6	TGTGCCAGCAGCCTTCAGGGGGCGATGAATAATTCACCCCTCCACTTT	CASSLQGAMNNSPLHF
TRBV6-5	.	.	TRBJ2-7	TGTGCCAGCGGGGGGTACGAGCAGTACTTC	CASGGYEQYF
TRBV24-1	TRBD1	.	TRBJ2-7	TGTGCCACCAGTGATGCGACAGGGGGCATTTACGAGCAGTACTTC	CATSDATGGIYEQYF
TRBV10-3	TRBD1	.	TRBJ1-2	TGTGCCATCAGAAGCGAGCCCGGACAGGGGGGCTATGGCTACACCTTC	CAIRSEPGQGGYGYTF